The T cell receptor beta chain under discussion was sequenced for a study of cytomegalovirus exposure and HLA in healthy donors. The donors were healthy bone marrow donors. Primers included in the PCR were 60 Vbeta and 13 Jbeta primers. Assay used: immunoSEQ multiplex PCR; TCRdb lists only in-frame clones, some missing. The table lists 130,000 to 150,000 clones, approximately 79% of them singletons. This sequence was found in a man aged 18 to 29 in good health and CMV-seronegative. Sequencing used PBMCs.

CDR3 sequence reads: CASSPGSSGYTF. As DNA, the CDR3 is TGTGCCAGCAGCCCAGGATCCTCCGGCTACACCTTC. This rearrangement joins TRBV14 to TRBJ1-2, with no clear D. Trimming stripped 4 bases from V and 8 bases from J, with 11 bases between. The CDR3 is 12 amino acids. The germline V gene encodes CDR1 SGHDN and CDR2 FVKESK. Using reference TRBV14 and TRBJ1-2 for the parts outside the CDR3, the full variable domain is EAGVTQFPSHSVIEKGQTVTLRCDPISGHDNLYWYRRVMGKEIKFLLHFVKESKQDESGMPNNRFLAERTGGTYSTLKVQPAELEDSGVYFCASSPGSSGYTFGSGTRLTVV.